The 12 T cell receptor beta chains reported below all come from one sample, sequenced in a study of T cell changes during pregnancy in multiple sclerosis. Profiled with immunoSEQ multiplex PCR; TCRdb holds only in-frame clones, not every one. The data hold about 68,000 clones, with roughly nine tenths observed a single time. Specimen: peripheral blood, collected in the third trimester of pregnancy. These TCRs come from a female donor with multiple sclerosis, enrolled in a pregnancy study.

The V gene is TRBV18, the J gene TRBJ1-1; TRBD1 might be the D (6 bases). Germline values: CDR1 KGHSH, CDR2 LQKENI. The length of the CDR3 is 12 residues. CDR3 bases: TGTGCAGCTAGGGGGTCGGACACTGAAGCTTTCTTT. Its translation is CAARGSDTEAFF.

The CDR3 loop is CASSFLGGGTDTQYF. The CDR3 DNA follows: TGTGCCAGCAGTTTTCTGGGCGGGGGCACAGATACGCAGTATTTT. This chain joins TRBV27 and TRBJ2-3; a possible D gene is TRBD2 (6 bases). CDR1 and CDR2 (germline): MNHEY, SMNVEV (reference sequence). This CDR3 is built from 15 residues. The ends were cut back, 3 bases at V and 1 base at J, with 11 bases in the middle.

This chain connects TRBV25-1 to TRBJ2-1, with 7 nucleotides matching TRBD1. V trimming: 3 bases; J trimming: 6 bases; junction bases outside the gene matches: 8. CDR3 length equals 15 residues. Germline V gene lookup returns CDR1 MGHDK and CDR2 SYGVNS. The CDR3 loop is CASSEIIDRANEQFF. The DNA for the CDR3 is TGTGCCAGCAGTGAGATTATTGACAGGGCCAATGAGCAGTTCTTC.

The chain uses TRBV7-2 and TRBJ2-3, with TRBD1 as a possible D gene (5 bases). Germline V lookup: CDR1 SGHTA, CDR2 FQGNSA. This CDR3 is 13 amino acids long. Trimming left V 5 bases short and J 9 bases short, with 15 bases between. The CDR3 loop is CASSPIRSGTQYF. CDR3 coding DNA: TGTGCCAGCAGCCCGATTCGGTCAGGGACGCAGTATTTT.

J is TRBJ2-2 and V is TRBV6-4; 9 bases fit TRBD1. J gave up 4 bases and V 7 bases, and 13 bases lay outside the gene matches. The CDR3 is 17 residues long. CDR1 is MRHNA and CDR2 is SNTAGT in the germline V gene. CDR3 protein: CASTPSTGGGGTGELFF. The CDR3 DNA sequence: TGTGCCAGCACACCGAGCACAGGGGGCGGAGGCACCGGGGAGCTGTTTTTT.

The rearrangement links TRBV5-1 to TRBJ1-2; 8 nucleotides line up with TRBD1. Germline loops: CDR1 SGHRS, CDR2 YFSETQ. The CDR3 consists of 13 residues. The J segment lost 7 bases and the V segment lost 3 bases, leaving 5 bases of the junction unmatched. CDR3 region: CASSSGQGGGYTF. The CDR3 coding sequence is TGCGCCAGCAGCTCTGGACAGGGAGGTGGCTACACCTTC.

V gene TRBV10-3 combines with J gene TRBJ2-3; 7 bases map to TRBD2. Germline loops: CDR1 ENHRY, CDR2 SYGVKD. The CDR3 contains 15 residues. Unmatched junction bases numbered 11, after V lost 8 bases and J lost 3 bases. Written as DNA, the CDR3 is TGTGCCATCGTGGCAGGGAGGGCCGGTACAGATACGCAGTATTTT. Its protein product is CAIVAGRAGTDTQYF.

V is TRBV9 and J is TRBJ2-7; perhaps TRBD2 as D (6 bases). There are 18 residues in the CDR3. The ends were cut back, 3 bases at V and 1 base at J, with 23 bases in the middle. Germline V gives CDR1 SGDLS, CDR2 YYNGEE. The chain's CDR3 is CASSEAPSRREASYEQYF. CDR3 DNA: TGTGCCAGCAGCGAGGCCCCCTCGCGGAGGGAGGCGTCCTACGAGCAGTACTTC. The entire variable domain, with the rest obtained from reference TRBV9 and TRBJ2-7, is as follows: DSGVTQTPKHLITATGQRVTLRCSPRSGDLSVYWYQQSLDQGLQFLIQYYNGEERAKGNILERFSAQQFPDLHSELNLSSLELGDSALYFCASSEAPSRREASYEQYFGPGTRLTVT.

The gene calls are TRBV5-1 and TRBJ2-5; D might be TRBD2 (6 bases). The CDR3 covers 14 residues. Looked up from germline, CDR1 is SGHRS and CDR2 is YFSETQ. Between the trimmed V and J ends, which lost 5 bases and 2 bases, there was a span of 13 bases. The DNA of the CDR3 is TGCGCCAGCAGGGTGGGGACTGCACAAGAGACCCAGTACTTC. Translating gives CASRVGTAQETQYF.

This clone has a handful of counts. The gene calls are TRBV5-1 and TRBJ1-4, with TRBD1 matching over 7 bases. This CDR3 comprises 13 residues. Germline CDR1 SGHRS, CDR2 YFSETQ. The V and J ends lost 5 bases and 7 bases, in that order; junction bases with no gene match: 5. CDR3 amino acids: CASRTGSTEKLFF. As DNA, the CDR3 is TGCGCCAGCAGGACAGGGTCTACTGAAAAACTGTTTTTT.

The CDR3 is CASRDRIDSNQPQHF. The DNA of the CDR3 is TGTGCCAGCAGGGACAGGATTGATAGCAATCAGCCCCAGCATTTT. The V call is TRBV2, the J call TRBJ1-5, with 7 bases lining up with TRBD1. Germline V gene sequence: CDR1 SNHLY, CDR2 FYNNEI. With V trimmed by 6 bases and J by 0 bases, 5 bases remained unmatched. The CDR3 length is 15 residues. The entire variable domain, with the rest obtained from reference TRBV2 and TRBJ1-5, is as follows: EPEVTQTPSHQVTQMGQEVILRCVPISNHLYFYWYRQILGQKVEFLVSFYNNEISEKSEIFDDQFSVERPDGSNFTLKIRSTKLEDSAMYFCASRDRIDSNQPQHFGDGTRLSIL.

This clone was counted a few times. The chain's CDR3 is CASSLEPAGSNQPQHF. CDR3 nucleotide sequence: TGTGCCAGCAGCTTAGAGCCGGCAGGGAGCAATCAGCCCCAGCATTTT. The rearrangement joins TRBV7-9 to TRBJ1-5, with D perhaps TRBD1 (5 bases). The CDR3 covers 16 residues. Germline CDR1 SEHNR, CDR2 FQNEAQ (reference sequence). With 1 base removed from V and 1 base from J, the gap between germline ends came to 11 bases.